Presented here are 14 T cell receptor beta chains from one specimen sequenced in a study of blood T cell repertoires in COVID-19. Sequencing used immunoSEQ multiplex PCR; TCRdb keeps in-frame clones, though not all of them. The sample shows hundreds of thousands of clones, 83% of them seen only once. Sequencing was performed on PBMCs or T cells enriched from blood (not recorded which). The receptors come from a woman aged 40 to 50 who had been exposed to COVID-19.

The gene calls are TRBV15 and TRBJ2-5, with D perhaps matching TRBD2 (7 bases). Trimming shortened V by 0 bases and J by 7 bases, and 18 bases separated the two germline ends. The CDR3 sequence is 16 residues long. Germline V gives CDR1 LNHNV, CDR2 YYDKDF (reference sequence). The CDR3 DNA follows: TGTGCCACCAGCAGAGATCGGCGGGGGCCACCAGGGACCCAGTACTTC. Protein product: CATSRDRRGPPGTQYF.

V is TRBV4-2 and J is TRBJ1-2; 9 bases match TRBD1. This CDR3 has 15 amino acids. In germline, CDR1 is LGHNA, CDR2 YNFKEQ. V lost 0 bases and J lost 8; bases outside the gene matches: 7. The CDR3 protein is CASSQDRGTGLGYTF. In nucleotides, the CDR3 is TGTGCCAGCAGCCAAGATAGGGGGACAGGGCTAGGCTACACCTTC.

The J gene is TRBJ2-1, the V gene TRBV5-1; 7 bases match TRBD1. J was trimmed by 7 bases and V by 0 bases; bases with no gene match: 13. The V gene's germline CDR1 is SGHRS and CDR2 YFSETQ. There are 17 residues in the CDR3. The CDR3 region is CASSLGVRGFQTNEQFF. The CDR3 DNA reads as TGCGCCAGCAGCTTGGGCGTCAGGGGGTTCCAAACAAATGAGCAGTTCTTC.

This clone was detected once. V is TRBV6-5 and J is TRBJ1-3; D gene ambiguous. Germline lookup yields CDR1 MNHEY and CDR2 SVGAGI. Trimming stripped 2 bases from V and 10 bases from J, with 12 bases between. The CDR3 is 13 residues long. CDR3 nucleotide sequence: TGTGCCAGCAGTTACCGGTCCCTCTCAACCATATATTTT. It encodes CASSYRSLSTIYF.

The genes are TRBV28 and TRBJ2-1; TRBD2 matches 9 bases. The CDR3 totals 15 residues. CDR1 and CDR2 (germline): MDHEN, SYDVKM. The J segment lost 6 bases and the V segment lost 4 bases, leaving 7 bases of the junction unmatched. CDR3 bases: TGTGCCAGCAGTTCCTTAGCGGGGGTGGTCAATGAGCAGTTCTTC. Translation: CASSSLAGVVNEQFF.

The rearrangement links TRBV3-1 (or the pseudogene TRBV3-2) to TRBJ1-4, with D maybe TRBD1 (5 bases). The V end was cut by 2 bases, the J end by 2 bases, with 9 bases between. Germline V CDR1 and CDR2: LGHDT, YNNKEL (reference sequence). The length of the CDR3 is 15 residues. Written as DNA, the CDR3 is TGTGCCAGCAGCCAACAGGGTGGCACTAATGAAAAACTGTTTTTT. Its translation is CASSQQGGTNEKLFF.

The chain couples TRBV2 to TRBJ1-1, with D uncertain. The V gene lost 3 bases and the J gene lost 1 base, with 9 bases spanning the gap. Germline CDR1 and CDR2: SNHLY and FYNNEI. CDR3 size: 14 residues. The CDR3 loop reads CASSDRRGNTEAFF. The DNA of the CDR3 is TGTGCCAGCAGTGACCGACGGGGGAACACTGAAGCTTTCTTT. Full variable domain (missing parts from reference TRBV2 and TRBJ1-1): EPEVTQTPSHQVTQMGQEVILRCVPISNHLYFYWYRQILGQKVEFLVSFYNNEISEKSEIFDDQFSVERPDGSNFTLKIRSTKLEDSAMYFCASSDRRGNTEAFFGQGTRLTVV.

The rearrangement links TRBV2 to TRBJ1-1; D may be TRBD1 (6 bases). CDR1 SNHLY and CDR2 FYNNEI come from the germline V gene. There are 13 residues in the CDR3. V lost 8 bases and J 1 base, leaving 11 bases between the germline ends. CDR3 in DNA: TGTGCCAGCCGGACAGACGGGAACACTGAAGCTTTCTTT. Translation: CASRTDGNTEAFF. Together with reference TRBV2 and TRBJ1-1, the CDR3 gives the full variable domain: EPEVTQTPSHQVTQMGQEVILRCVPISNHLYFYWYRQILGQKVEFLVSFYNNEISEKSEIFDDQFSVERPDGSNFTLKIRSTKLEDSAMYFCASRTDGNTEAFFGQGTRLTVV.

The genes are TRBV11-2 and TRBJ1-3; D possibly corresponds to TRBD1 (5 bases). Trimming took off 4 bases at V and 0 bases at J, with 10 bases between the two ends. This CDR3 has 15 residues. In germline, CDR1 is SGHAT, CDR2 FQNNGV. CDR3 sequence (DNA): TGTGCCAGCAGCTCGGGGGGATTCTCTGGAAACACCATATATTTT. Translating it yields CASSSGGFSGNTIYF.

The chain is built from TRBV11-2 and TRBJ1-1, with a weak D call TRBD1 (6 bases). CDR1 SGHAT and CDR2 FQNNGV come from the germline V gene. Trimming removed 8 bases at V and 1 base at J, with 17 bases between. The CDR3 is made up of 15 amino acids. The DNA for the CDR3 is TGTGCCAGCTCTTGGGGAGGGGGGTCGAACACTGAAGCTTTCTTT. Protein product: CASSWGGGSNTEAFF. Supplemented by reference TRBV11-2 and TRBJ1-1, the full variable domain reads EAGVAQSPRYKIIEKRQSVAFWCNPISGHATLYWYQQILGQGPKLLIQFQNNGVVDDSQLPKDRFSAERLKGVDSTLKIQPAKLEDSAVYLCASSWGGGSNTEAFFGQGTRLTVV.

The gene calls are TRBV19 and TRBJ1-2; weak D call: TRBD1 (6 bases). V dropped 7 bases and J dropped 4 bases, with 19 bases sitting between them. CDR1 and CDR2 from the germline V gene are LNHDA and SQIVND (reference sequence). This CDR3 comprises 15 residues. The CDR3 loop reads CASTPTWGRTYGYTF. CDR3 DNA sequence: TGTGCCAGTACCCCTACATGGGGGCGCACCTATGGCTACACCTTC.

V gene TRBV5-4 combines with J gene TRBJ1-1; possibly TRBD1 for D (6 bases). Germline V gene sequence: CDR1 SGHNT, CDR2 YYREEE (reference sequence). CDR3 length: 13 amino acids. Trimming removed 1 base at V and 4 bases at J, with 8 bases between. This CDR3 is CASSLRDTTEAFF. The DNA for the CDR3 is TGTGCCAGCAGCTTGAGGGACACCACTGAAGCTTTCTTT.

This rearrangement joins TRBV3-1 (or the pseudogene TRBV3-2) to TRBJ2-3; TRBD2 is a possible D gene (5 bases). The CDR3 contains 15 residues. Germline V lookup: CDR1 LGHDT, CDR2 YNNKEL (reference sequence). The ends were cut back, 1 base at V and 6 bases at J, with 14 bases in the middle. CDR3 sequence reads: CASSQGGSLADTQYF. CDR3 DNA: TGTGCCAGCAGCCAAGGAGGGTCCCTGGCGGATACGCAGTATTTT.

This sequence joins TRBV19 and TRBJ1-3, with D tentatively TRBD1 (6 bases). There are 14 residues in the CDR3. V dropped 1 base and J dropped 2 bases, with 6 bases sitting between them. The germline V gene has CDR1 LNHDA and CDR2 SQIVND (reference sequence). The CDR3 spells CASSIGGPGNTIYF. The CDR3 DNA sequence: TGTGCCAGTAGTATAGGGGGGCCTGGAAACACCATATATTTT.